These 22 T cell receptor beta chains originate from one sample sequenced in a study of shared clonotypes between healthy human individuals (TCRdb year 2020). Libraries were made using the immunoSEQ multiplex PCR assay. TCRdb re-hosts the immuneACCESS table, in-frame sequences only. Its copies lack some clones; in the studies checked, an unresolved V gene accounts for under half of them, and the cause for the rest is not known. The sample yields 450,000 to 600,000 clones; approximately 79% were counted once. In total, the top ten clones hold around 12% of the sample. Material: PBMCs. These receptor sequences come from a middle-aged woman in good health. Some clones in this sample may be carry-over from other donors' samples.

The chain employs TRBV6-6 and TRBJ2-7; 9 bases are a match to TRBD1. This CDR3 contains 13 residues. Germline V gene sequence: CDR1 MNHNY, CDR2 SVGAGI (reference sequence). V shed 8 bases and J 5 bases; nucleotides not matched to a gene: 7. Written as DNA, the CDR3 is TGTGCCAGCTCCTGGACAGGGGTCGACGAGCAGTACTTC. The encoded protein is CASSWTGVDEQYF.

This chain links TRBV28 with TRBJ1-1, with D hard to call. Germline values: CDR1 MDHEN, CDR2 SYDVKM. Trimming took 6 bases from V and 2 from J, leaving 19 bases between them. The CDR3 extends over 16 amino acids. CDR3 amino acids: CASRTRAPAFNTEAFF. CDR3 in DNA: TGTGCCAGCAGGACCCGGGCGCCTGCATTTAACACTGAAGCTTTCTTT. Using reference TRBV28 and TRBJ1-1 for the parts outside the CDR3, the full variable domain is DVKVTQSSRYLVKRTGEKVFLECVQDMDHENMFWYRQDPGLGLRLIYFSYDVKMKEKGDIPEGYSVSREKKERFSLILESASTNQTSMYLCASRTRAPAFNTEAFFGQGTRLTVV.

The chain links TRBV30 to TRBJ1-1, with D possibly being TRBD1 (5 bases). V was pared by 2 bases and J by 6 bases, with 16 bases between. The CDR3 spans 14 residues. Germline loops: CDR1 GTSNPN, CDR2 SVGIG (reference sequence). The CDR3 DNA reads TGTGCCTGGAGTATGGGGCTCTCGAGCGCTGAAGCTTTCTTT. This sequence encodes CAWSMGLSSAEAFF.

CDR3 coding DNA: TGTGCCACCAGCAGAAACAGCGGGGGAACTGCCTACGAGCAGTACTTC. As protein: CATSRNSGGTAYEQYF. The rearrangement links TRBV15 to TRBJ2-7; 8 bases line up with TRBD2. The V and J ends lost 2 bases and 2 bases, in that order; junction bases with no gene match: 8. Looked up from germline, CDR1 is LNHNV and CDR2 is YYDKDF (reference sequence). This CDR3 comprises 16 residues.

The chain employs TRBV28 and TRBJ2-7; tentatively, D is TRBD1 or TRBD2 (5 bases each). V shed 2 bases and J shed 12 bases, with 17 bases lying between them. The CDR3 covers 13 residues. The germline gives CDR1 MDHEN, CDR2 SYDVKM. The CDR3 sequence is CASSLRGWGIGYF. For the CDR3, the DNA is TGTGCCAGCAGTTTAAGGGGTTGGGGGATTGGGTACTTC.

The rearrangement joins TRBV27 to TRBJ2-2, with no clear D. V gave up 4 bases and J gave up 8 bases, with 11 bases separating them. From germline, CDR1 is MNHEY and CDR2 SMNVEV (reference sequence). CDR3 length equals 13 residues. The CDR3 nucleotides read TGTGCCAGCAGTTATAGTTCCGAGGGGGAGCTGTTTTTT. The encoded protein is CASSYSSEGELFF.

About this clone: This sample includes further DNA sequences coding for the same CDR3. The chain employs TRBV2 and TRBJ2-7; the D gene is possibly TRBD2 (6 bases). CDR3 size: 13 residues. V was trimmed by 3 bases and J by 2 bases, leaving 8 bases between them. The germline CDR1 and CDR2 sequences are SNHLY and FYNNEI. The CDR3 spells CASSEEGAYEQYF. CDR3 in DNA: TGTGCCAGCAGTGAGGAGGGAGCCTACGAGCAGTACTTC.

The CDR3 bases are TGTGCCAGCAGCTTGTCTATAGACTCCTACGAGCAGTACTTC. It specifies CASSLSIDSYEQYF. This chain links TRBV5-6 with TRBJ2-7; no firm D call. Germline-derived CDR1 and CDR2 are SGHDT and YYEEEE. This CDR3 comprises 14 residues. Between the trimmed V and J ends, which lost 1 base and 0 bases, there was a span of 8 bases.

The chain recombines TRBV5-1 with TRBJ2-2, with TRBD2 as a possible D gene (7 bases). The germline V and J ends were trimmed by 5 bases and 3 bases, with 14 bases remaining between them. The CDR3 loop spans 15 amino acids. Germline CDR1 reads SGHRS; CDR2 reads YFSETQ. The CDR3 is CASSWRGPDTGELFF. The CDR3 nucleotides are TGCGCCAGCAGTTGGCGGGGGCCCGACACCGGGGAGCTGTTTTTT.

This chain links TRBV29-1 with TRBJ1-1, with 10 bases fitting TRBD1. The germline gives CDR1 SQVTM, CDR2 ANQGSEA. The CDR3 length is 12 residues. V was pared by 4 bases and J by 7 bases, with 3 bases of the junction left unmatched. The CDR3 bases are TGCAGCGTTGGGACAGGGGGAATTGAAGCTTTCTTT. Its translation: CSVGTGGIEAFF.

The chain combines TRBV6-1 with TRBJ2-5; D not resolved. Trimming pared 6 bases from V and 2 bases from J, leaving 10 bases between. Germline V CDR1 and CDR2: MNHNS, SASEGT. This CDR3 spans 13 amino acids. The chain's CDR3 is CASSGDLQETQYF. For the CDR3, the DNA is TGTGCCAGCAGCGGCGACCTGCAAGAGACCCAGTACTTC.

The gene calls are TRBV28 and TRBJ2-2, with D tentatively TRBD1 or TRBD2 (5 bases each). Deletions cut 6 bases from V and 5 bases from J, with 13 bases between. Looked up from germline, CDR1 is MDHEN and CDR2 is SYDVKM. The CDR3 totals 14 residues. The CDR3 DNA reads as TGTGCCAGCAGGAGGGCAGGGAGTACCGGGGAGCTGTTTTTT. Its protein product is CASRRAGSTGELFF.

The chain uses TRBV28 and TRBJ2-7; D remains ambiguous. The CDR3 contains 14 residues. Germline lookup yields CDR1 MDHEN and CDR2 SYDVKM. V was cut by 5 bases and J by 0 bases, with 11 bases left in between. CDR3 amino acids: CASSNSLVSYEQYF. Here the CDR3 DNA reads TGTGCCAGCAGTAACTCCCTTGTCTCCTACGAGCAGTACTTC.

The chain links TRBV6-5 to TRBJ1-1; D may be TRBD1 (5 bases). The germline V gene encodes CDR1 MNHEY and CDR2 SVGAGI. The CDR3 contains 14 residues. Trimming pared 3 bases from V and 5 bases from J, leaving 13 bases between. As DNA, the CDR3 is TGTGCCAGCAGTTATTCAGGGAGGACGACTGAAGCTTTCTTT. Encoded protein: CASSYSGRTTEAFF.

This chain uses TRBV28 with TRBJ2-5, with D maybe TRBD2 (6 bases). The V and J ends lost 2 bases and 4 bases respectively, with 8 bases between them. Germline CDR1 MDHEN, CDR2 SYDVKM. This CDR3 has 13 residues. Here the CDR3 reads CASSLPGLETQYF. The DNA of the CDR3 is TGTGCCAGCAGTTTACCGGGACTAGAGACCCAGTACTTC.

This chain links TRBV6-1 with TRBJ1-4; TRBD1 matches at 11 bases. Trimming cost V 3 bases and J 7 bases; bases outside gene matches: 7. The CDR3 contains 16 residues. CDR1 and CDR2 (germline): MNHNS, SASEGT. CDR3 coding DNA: TGTGCCAGCAGTGAGACCTCCGGGACAGGGGGTGAAAAACTGTTTTTT. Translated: CASSETSGTGGEKLFF.

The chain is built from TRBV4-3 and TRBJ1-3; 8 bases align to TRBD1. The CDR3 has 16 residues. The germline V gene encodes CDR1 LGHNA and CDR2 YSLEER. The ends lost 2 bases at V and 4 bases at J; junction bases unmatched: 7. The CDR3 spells CASSQKNRGSGNTIYF. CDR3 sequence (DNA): TGCGCCAGCAGCCAAAAGAACAGGGGGTCAGGAAACACCATATATTTT.

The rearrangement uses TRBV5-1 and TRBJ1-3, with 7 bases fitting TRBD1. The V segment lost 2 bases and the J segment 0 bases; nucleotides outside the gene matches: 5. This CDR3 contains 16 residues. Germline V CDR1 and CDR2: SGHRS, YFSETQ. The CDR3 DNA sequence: TGCGCCAGCAGCTTCGACAGGGTTTACTCTGGAAACACCATATATTTT. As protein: CASSFDRVYSGNTIYF. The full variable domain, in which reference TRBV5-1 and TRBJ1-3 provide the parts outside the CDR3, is KAGVTQTPRYLIKTRGQQVTLSCSPISGHRSVSWYQQTPGQGLQFLFEYFSETQRNKGNFPGRFSGRQFSNSRSEMNVSTLELGDSALYLCASSFDRVYSGNTIYFGEGSWLTVV.

CDR3 bases: TGTGCCAGCAGTATTGAACAGGGGGCCAAGGGGAAACTGTTTTTT. Translating gives CASSIEQGAKGKLFF. The V gene is TRBV2, the J gene TRBJ1-4; 9 bases align to TRBD1. The trim removed 5 bases at V and 11 bases at J, leaving 12 bases unmatched. Germline V lookup: CDR1 SNHLY, CDR2 FYNNEI. The CDR3 length is 15 residues.

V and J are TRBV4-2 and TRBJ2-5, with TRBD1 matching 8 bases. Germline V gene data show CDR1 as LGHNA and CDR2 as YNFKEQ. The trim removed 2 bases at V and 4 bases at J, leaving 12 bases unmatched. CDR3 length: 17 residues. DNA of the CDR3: TGTGCCAGCAGCCAACACGCCGGACAGGGCAGAGGAGAGACCCAGTACTTC. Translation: CASSQHAGQGRGETQYF.

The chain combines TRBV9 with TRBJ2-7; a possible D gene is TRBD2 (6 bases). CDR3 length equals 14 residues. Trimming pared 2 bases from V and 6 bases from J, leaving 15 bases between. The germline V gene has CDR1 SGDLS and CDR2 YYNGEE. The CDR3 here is CASSVGTSAFEQYF. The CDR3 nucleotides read TGTGCCAGCAGCGTCGGGACTTCAGCCTTCGAGCAGTACTTC. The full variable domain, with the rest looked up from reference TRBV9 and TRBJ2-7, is DSGVTQTPKHLITATGQRVTLRCSPRSGDLSVYWYQQSLDQGLQFLIQYYNGEERAKGNILERFSAQQFPDLHSELNLSSLELGDSALYFCASSVGTSAFEQYFGPGTRLTVT.

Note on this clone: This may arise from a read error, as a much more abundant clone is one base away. The CDR3 here is CASSPGTSGEETQYF. Written as DNA, the CDR3 is TGTGCCAGCAGCCCCGGGACTAGCGGGGAAGAGACCCAGTACTTC. This chain joins TRBV5-4 and TRBJ2-5; 13 positions agree with TRBD2. Germline values: CDR1 SGHNT, CDR2 YYREEE (reference sequence). After removal of 4 bases from V and 3 bases from J, the junction contained 3 bases not matched to a gene. The CDR3 runs to 15 residues.